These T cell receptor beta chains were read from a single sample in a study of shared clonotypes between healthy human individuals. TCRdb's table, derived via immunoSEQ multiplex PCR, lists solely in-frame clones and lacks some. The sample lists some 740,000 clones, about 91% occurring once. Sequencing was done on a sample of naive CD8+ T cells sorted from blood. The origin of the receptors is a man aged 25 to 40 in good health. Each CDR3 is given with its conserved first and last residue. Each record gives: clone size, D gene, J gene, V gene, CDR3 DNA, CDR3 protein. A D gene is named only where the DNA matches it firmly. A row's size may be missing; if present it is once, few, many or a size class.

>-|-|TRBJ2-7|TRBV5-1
TGCGCCAGCAGCCTCCCATCCTCGAGCTCCTACGAGCAGTACTTC
CASSLPSSSSYEQYF
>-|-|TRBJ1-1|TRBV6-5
TGTGCCAGCAGTTACTCGATTATCGAGAACACTGAAGCTTTCTTT
CASSYSIIENTEAFF
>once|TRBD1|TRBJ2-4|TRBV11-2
TGTGCCAGCAGCTTAGCCGGCAGGGGGAACGCCAAAAACATTCAGTACTTC
CASSLAGRGNAKNIQYF
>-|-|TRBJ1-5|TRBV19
TGTGCCAGTAGTACTTCAGGGGATCAGCCCCAGCATTTT
CASSTSGDQPQHF
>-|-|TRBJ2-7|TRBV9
TGTGCCAGCAGCTCCGGGACCATCTACGAGCAGTACTTC
CASSSGTIYEQYF
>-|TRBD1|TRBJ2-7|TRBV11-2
TGTGCCAGCAGCTCCCCCCTTACGGGACAGGGTCTTTACGAGCAGTACTTC
CASSSPLTGQGLYEQYF
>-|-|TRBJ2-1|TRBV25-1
TGTGCCAGCAGTGAGGGTGGAATTATCGCTGAGCAGTTCTTC
CASSEGGIIAEQFF
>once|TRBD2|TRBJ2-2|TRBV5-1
TGCGCCAGCAGCTTCGGCAGCGGGAGGACCGAAGCGAACACCGGGGAGCTGTTTTTT
CASSFGSGRTEANTGELFF
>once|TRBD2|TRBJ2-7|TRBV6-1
TGTGCCAGCAGTGACCCGGACGGGGGGGCCACCTACGAGCAGTACTTC
CASSDPDGGATYEQYF
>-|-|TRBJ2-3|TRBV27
TGTGCCAGCAGTACAGACGTTGCAGATACGCAGTATTTT
CASSTDVADTQYF
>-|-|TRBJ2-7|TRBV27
TGTGCCACCCGCAGTACCTCTATCGAGCAGTACTTC
CATRSTSIEQYF
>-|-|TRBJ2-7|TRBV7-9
TGTGCCAGCAGCTTAGTACGGGGGTTCGATGAGCAGTACTTC
CASSLVRGFDEQYF
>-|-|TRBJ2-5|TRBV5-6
TGTGCCAGCGGGACGGCCGGGGGCGGGGAGACCCAGTACTTC
CASGTAGGGETQYF
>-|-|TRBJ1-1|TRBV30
TGTGCCTGGAACTTACGGTTCCTGGCCACTGAAGCTTTCTTT
CAWNLRFLATEAFF
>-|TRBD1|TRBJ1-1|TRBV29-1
TGCAGCGTGTATGGACAGGGGAGCACTGAAGCTTTCTTT
CSVYGQGSTEAFF
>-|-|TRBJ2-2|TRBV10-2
TGCGCCACGAGAGATCTGATGGGGGAGCTGTTTTTT
CATRDLMGELFF
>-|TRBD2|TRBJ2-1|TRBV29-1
TGCAGCGTTGACAATTCTAAGCGGGACTACAATGAGCAGTTCTTC
CSVDNSKRDYNEQFF
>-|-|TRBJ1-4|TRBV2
TGTGCCAGCCGTAAGGGAAGGGCAACTAATGAAAAACTGTTTTTT
CASRKGRATNEKLFF
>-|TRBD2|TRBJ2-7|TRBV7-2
TGTGCCAGCAGCTTCCCTGGGCTAGCGGCTTACGAGCAGTACTTC
CASSFPGLAAYEQYF
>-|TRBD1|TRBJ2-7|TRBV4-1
TGCGCCAGCAGCGCCCGGACAGGGGGAAGCTACGAGCAGTACTTC
CASSARTGGSYEQYF
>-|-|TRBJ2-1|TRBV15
TGTGCCACCAGCAGACCAACAGTAGGGCCCTCCAATGAGCAGTTCTTC
CATSRPTVGPSNEQFF
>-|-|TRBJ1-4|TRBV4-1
TGCGCCAGCAGCCTTGGGGACATCGCCAATGAAAAACTGTTTTTT
CASSLGDIANEKLFF
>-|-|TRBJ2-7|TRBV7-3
TGTGCCAGCAGCTTAGGGGCCGGAAGCTCCTACGAGCAGTACTTC
CASSLGAGSSYEQYF
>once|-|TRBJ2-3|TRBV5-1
TGCGCCAGCAGCCCGACTAGCACAGATACGCAGTATTTT
CASSPTSTDTQYF
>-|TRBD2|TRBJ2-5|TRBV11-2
TGTGCCAGCAGCTACGGGAGGTACCTCGGGGAGACCCAGTACTTC
CASSYGRYLGETQYF
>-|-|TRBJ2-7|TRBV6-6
TGTGCCAGCAGGGCCGGGACGCAATACTACGAGCAGTACTTC
CASRAGTQYYEQYF
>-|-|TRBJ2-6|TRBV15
TGTGCCACCAGCAGGCAGGGGTTTGGTACTGGTCGGGCCAACGTCCTGACTTTC
CATSRQGFGTGRANVLTF